One TCR beta chain is described in this entry. The assay was immunoSEQ multiplex PCR, and TCRdb's table has in-frame clones only and misses some. The table has hundreds of thousands of clones, roughly 89% seen once; the top ten hold around 9.3%. The data were taken from a study of blood T cell repertoires in COVID-19. Study-level background: Material from acute and convalescent COVID-19 was sourced from the United States, Italy and Spain. T cells, B-cell-depleted T cells, or PBMCs supplied cDNA or gDNA.

This CDR3 contains 14 residues. V was pared by 7 bases and J by 4 bases, with 14 bases between. The germline V gene has CDR1 SGHTA and CDR2 FQGNSA. This receptor was taken from a young woman who had recovered from COVID-19. Sample: PBMCs or T cells enriched from blood (not recorded which). V is TRBV7-2 and J is TRBJ2-1, with a possible D match to TRBD2 (6 bases). The CDR3 here is CASMRISGYNEQFF. CDR3 sequence (DNA): TGTGCCAGCATGAGGATTAGCGGTTACAATGAGCAGTTCTTC.